Listed below are T cell receptor beta chains from one sample, sequenced in a study of CD8+ T cells in alopecia areata. Sequenced by immunoSEQ multiplex PCR; TCRdb stores in-frame clones only, minus some. The table has some 170,000 clones, around 58% seen once. Sequencing was performed on CD4+ T cells sorted from blood, taken at approximately week 61, from a patient treated with tofacitinib. The source of these receptors is a human donor with alopecia areata. Both conserved end residues are part of each CDR3. The D gene is left open where the match is weak. Only some rows state a clone size, as once, few, many or a class for expanded clones.

d_gene: .; v_gene: TRBV11-1; abundance: once; j_gene: TRBJ2-5; CDR3nt: TGTGCCAGCAGCCCGGGACTGGGGGAAGAGACCCAGTACTTC; CDR3aa: CASSPGLGEETQYF
d_gene: .; v_gene: TRBV30; abundance: .; j_gene: TRBJ1-5; CDR3nt: TGTGCCTGGAGTAAAGATTTTGGGACTCAGACCAATCAGCCCCAGCATTTT; CDR3aa: CAWSKDFGTQTNQPQHF
d_gene: TRBD1; v_gene: TRBV19; abundance: few; j_gene: TRBJ2-7; CDR3nt: TGTGCCAGTAGTAGGGGACAGAGGACCTACGAGCAGTACTTC; CDR3aa: CASSRGQRTYEQYF
d_gene: TRBD2; v_gene: TRBV11-2; abundance: .; j_gene: TRBJ2-7; CDR3nt: TGTGCCAGCAGCCGGACTAGCGGGGGCTACGAGCAGTACTTC; CDR3aa: CASSRTSGGYEQYF
d_gene: TRBD2; v_gene: TRBV11-3; abundance: .; j_gene: TRBJ2-4; CDR3nt: TGTGCCAGCAGCCCCACGGCGCTAGCGGGGACGAACATTCAGTACTTC; CDR3aa: CASSPTALAGTNIQYF
d_gene: .; v_gene: TRBV5-4; abundance: few; j_gene: TRBJ2-3; CDR3nt: TGTGCCAGCAGCTTGCGAGGAAGGACCCAAGGGGCAGATACGCAGTATTTT; CDR3aa: CASSLRGRTQGADTQYF
d_gene: .; v_gene: TRBV5-5; abundance: few; j_gene: TRBJ1-3; CDR3nt: TGTGCCAGCAGCTTGCTAGGAAACACCATATATTTT; CDR3aa: CASSLLGNTIYF
d_gene: TRBD2; v_gene: TRBV5-1; abundance: .; j_gene: TRBJ2-5; CDR3nt: TGCGCCAGCAGCTTGGCCTTACTAGCGGGAGGCGAAGAGACCCAGTACTTC; CDR3aa: CASSLALLAGGEETQYF
d_gene: .; v_gene: TRBV29-1; abundance: .; j_gene: TRBJ2-1; CDR3nt: TGCAGCGTTTCGGACAGCTCCTACGAGCAGTTCTTC; CDR3aa: CSVSDSSYEQFF
d_gene: .; v_gene: TRBV4-2; abundance: .; j_gene: TRBJ2-6; CDR3nt: TGTGCCACCTTCCGAAGCTCTGGGGCCAACGTCCTGACTTTC; CDR3aa: CATFRSSGANVLTF
d_gene: .; v_gene: TRBV9; abundance: .; j_gene: TRBJ2-7; CDR3nt: TGTGCCAGCAGCCCACGTAATAGCTACGAGCAGTACTTC; CDR3aa: CASSPRNSYEQYF
d_gene: .; v_gene: TRBV2; abundance: once; j_gene: TRBJ2-1; CDR3nt: TGTGCCAGCAGTAGCGGCCCATGGCAGTTCTTC; CDR3aa: CASSSGPWQFF
d_gene: .; v_gene: TRBV4-2; abundance: .; j_gene: TRBJ1-3; CDR3nt: TGTGCCAGCAGCGACGGCTCTGGAAACACCATATATTTT; CDR3aa: CASSDGSGNTIYF
d_gene: .; v_gene: TRBV28; abundance: .; j_gene: TRBJ2-6; CDR3nt: TGTGCCAGCAGTTTTGTCGGACCTACTGGGGCCAACGTCCTGACTTTC; CDR3aa: CASSFVGPTGANVLTF
d_gene: TRBD1; v_gene: TRBV12-5; abundance: .; j_gene: TRBJ1-6; CDR3nt: TGTGCTAGCAGGACAGGGGATTCACCCCTCCACTTT; CDR3aa: CASRTGDSPLHF
d_gene: .; v_gene: TRBV7-9; abundance: .; j_gene: TRBJ2-5; CDR3nt: TGTGCCAGCACCTTTTGGAGGAGGCAAGAGACCCAGTACTTC; CDR3aa: CASTFWRRQETQYF
d_gene: .; v_gene: TRBV29-1; abundance: .; j_gene: TRBJ1-2; CDR3nt: TGCAGCGGAGACAGAGATGGCTACACCTTC; CDR3aa: CSGDRDGYTF
d_gene: .; v_gene: TRBV30; abundance: .; j_gene: TRBJ1-6; CDR3nt: TGTGCCGTAGGAGCCCCCCTCCACTTT; CDR3aa: CAVGAPLHF
d_gene: .; v_gene: TRBV30; abundance: few; j_gene: TRBJ1-4; CDR3nt: TGTGCCTGGAGTCCCTTCCCGGGGGGCCCCGAAAAACTGTTTTTT; CDR3aa: CAWSPFPGGPEKLFF
d_gene: .; v_gene: TRBV4-2; abundance: .; j_gene: TRBJ2-7; CDR3nt: TGTGCCAGCAGCCAAGATAGCCTTCGGCAGTACTTC; CDR3aa: CASSQDSLRQYF
d_gene: .; v_gene: TRBV25-1; abundance: .; j_gene: TRBJ1-2; CDR3nt: TGTGCCAGCAGTGAATCCGGAGGCCGAGCTAACTATGGCTACACCTTC; CDR3aa: CASSESGGRANYGYTF
d_gene: .; v_gene: TRBV29-1; abundance: few; j_gene: TRBJ1-1; CDR3nt: TGCAGCACGGGGACACCCTGGGACACTGAAGCTTTCTTT; CDR3aa: CSTGTPWDTEAFF
d_gene: .; v_gene: TRBV30; abundance: .; j_gene: TRBJ1-6; CDR3nt: TGTGCCTGGATGGCACAGCATAATTCACCCCTCCACTTT; CDR3aa: CAWMAQHNSPLHF
d_gene: .; v_gene: TRBV27; abundance: few; j_gene: TRBJ2-7; CDR3nt: TGTGCCACCCGCAAGGACATGTACGAGCAGTACTTC; CDR3aa: CATRKDMYEQYF
d_gene: .; v_gene: TRBV6-6; abundance: .; j_gene: TRBJ2-7; CDR3nt: TGTGCCAGCAACAATTACGAGCAGTACTTC; CDR3aa: CASNNYEQYF
d_gene: TRBD1; v_gene: TRBV18; abundance: .; j_gene: TRBJ2-6; CDR3nt: TGTGCCAGCTCAAAGGGACAGGGTCCCGTTACCTCTGGGGCCAACGTCCTGACTTTC; CDR3aa: CASSKGQGPVTSGANVLTF
d_gene: TRBD1; v_gene: TRBV23-1; abundance: .; j_gene: TRBJ2-5; CDR3nt: TGCGCCAGCAGTCACCCCCGACAGGGGGAGAACCAAGAGACCCAGTACTTC; CDR3aa: CASSHPRQGENQETQYF
d_gene: .; v_gene: TRBV30; abundance: .; j_gene: TRBJ1-4; CDR3nt: TGTGCCTGGAGCAGAGCTCCCCCTGAGGGACTGTTTTTT; CDR3aa: CAWSRAPPEGLFF
d_gene: TRBD1; v_gene: TRBV15; abundance: .; j_gene: TRBJ2-7; CDR3nt: TGTGCCACCAGCAGGGAGCCAGGGGGCCAGCAGTACTTC; CDR3aa: CATSREPGGQQYF
d_gene: .; v_gene: TRBV7-9; abundance: .; j_gene: TRBJ1-4; CDR3nt: TGTGCCAGCAGCTTTTACGGGCCTAATGAAAAACTGTTTTTT; CDR3aa: CASSFYGPNEKLFF
d_gene: TRBD1; v_gene: TRBV28; abundance: few; j_gene: TRBJ1-2; CDR3nt: TGTGCCAGCACCCTGAGGACAGGGGGCGACTATGGCTACACCTTC; CDR3aa: CASTLRTGGDYGYTF
d_gene: .; v_gene: TRBV30; abundance: few; j_gene: TRBJ2-3; CDR3nt: TGTGCCTGGAGTCCAGCGGGAGATACGCAGTATTTT; CDR3aa: CAWSPAGDTQYF
d_gene: .; v_gene: TRBV25-1; abundance: .; j_gene: TRBJ2-5; CDR3nt: TGTGCCAGCACACCTCACGACAGAATCCAAGAGACCCAGTACTTC; CDR3aa: CASTPHDRIQETQYF
d_gene: TRBD1; v_gene: TRBV2; abundance: many; j_gene: TRBJ1-6; CDR3nt: TGTGCCAGCACCAGCGGACAGGGGAGGACACCCCTCCACTTT; CDR3aa: CASTSGQGRTPLHF
d_gene: TRBD1; v_gene: TRBV29-1; abundance: .; j_gene: TRBJ2-7; CDR3nt: TGCAGCGTTTCCGGGACAGGGGTTTCCTACGAGCAGTACTTC; CDR3aa: CSVSGTGVSYEQYF
d_gene: .; v_gene: TRBV6-1; abundance: .; j_gene: TRBJ2-2; CDR3nt: TGTGCCAGCAGGTTACAGGCGAACACCGGGGAGCTGTTTTTT; CDR3aa: CASRLQANTGELFF
d_gene: .; v_gene: TRBV25-1; abundance: .; j_gene: TRBJ2-7; CDR3nt: TGTGCCAGCAGTCCAGGGTTGTACGAGCAGTACTTC; CDR3aa: CASSPGLYEQYF
d_gene: .; v_gene: TRBV5-1; abundance: few; j_gene: TRBJ1-6; CDR3nt: TGCGCCAGCAGCTTGGGTGGCTCCACGCTCCTCCACTTT; CDR3aa: CASSLGGSTLLHF
d_gene: .; v_gene: TRBV29-1; abundance: .; j_gene: TRBJ1-4; CDR3nt: TGCAGCGCCCGCCAGGATAATGAAAAACTGTTTTTT; CDR3aa: CSARQDNEKLFF
d_gene: TRBD2; v_gene: TRBV5-1; abundance: few; j_gene: TRBJ2-7; CDR3nt: TGCGCCAGCAGCTGGAGGGTGGCAGCGGGGGCCTACGAGCAGTACTTC; CDR3aa: CASSWRVAAGAYEQYF
d_gene: .; v_gene: TRBV6-5; abundance: .; j_gene: TRBJ2-3; CDR3nt: TGTGCCAGCAGTTACTCGCTCCGGTCCAGCACAGATACGCAGTATTTT; CDR3aa: CASSYSLRSSTDTQYF
d_gene: .; v_gene: TRBV29-1; abundance: .; j_gene: TRBJ2-7; CDR3nt: TGCAGCGTTGCCGCGGTCTCCAATAAGGGGGGCGGGTTGTACGAGCAGTACTTC; CDR3aa: CSVAAVSNKGGGLYEQYF
d_gene: TRBD2; v_gene: TRBV7-2; abundance: .; j_gene: TRBJ2-7; CDR3nt: TGTGCCAGCAGCATATTAGCGGGGGGTGCCTACGAGCAGTACTTC; CDR3aa: CASSILAGGAYEQYF
d_gene: .; v_gene: TRBV6-5; abundance: .; j_gene: TRBJ2-3; CDR3nt: TGTGCCAGCAGTAAGAGAGAGAAGGATACGCAGTATTTT; CDR3aa: CASSKREKDTQYF
d_gene: .; v_gene: TRBV29-1; abundance: .; j_gene: TRBJ1-1; CDR3nt: TGCAGCGTTGACCCCCAGGGCTTAAACACTGAAGCTTTCTTT; CDR3aa: CSVDPQGLNTEAFF
d_gene: .; v_gene: TRBV29-1; abundance: .; j_gene: TRBJ2-4; CDR3nt: TGCAGCGTTGAGGGTTCCGGCAAAAACATTCAGTACTTC; CDR3aa: CSVEGSGKNIQYF
d_gene: TRBD1; v_gene: TRBV25-1; abundance: .; j_gene: TRBJ2-5; CDR3nt: TGTGCCAGCACTCTACAGGGGGCAGAGACCCAGTACTTC; CDR3aa: CASTLQGAETQYF
d_gene: .; v_gene: TRBV5-1; abundance: .; j_gene: TRBJ2-2; CDR3nt: TGCGCCAGCAGCTTGTTTAGCGACGACACCGGGGAGCTGTTTTTT; CDR3aa: CASSLFSDDTGELFF
d_gene: .; v_gene: TRBV18; abundance: few; j_gene: TRBJ2-7; CDR3nt: TGTGCCAGCTCACCGGGCTACGAGCAGTACTTC; CDR3aa: CASSPGYEQYF
d_gene: .; v_gene: TRBV28; abundance: .; j_gene: TRBJ2-1; CDR3nt: TGTGCCAGCAGTAACCCTAATGAGCAGTTCTTC; CDR3aa: CASSNPNEQFF
d_gene: TRBD1; v_gene: TRBV11-3; abundance: few; j_gene: TRBJ2-2; CDR3nt: TGTGCCAGCAGAGGGACAGCTGCGAACACCGGGGAGCTGTTTTTT; CDR3aa: CASRGTAANTGELFF
d_gene: TRBD2; v_gene: TRBV4-1; abundance: .; j_gene: TRBJ2-5; CDR3nt: TGCGCCAGCAGCCTCGGACTAGCGGGGACCCAAGAGACCCAGTACTTC; CDR3aa: CASSLGLAGTQETQYF
d_gene: TRBD1; v_gene: TRBV29-1; abundance: few; j_gene: TRBJ1-5; CDR3nt: TGCAGCGTCCAGACAGGGCTGGGCAATCAGCCCCAGCATTTT; CDR3aa: CSVQTGLGNQPQHF
d_gene: .; v_gene: TRBV30; abundance: .; j_gene: TRBJ1-5; CDR3nt: TGTGCCTGGCAGCTTGATAGCAATCAGCCCCAGCATTTT; CDR3aa: CAWQLDSNQPQHF
d_gene: .; v_gene: TRBV30; abundance: few; j_gene: TRBJ1-2; CDR3nt: TGTGCCTGGAGAGAGGCGGGGGGAAGCTACACCTTC; CDR3aa: CAWREAGGSYTF
d_gene: .; v_gene: TRBV7-9; abundance: few; j_gene: TRBJ1-4; CDR3nt: TGTGCCAGCAGCCCGGGGGACCCAGGCAGTGAAAAACTGTTTTTT; CDR3aa: CASSPGDPGSEKLFF
d_gene: .; v_gene: TRBV6-5; abundance: once; j_gene: TRBJ2-4; CDR3nt: TGTGCCATCAGTGAGTCGCGGAACATTCAGTACTTC; CDR3aa: CAISESRNIQYF
d_gene: .; v_gene: TRBV29-1; abundance: .; j_gene: TRBJ2-1; CDR3nt: TGCAGCTTCTACAGGGAAGGGGGTTACAATGAGCAGTTCTTC; CDR3aa: CSFYREGGYNEQFF